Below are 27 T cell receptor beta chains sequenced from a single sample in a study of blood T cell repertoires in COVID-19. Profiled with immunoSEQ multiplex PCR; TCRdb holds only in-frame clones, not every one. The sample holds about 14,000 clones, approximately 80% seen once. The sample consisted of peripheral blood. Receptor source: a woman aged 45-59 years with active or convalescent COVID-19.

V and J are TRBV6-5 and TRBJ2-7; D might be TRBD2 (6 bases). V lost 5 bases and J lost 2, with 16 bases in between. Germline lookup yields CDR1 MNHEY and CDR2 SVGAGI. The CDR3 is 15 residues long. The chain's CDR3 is CASSPDRAGTYEQYF. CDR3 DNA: TGTGCCAGCAGTCCCGACCGGGCGGGGACCTACGAGCAGTACTTC.

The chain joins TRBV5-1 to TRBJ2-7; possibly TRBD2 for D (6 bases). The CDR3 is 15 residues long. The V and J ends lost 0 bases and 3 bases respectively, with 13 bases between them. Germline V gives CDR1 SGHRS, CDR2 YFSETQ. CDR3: CASSLVGGVSYEQYF. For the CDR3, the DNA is TGCGCCAGCAGCTTGGTGGGGGGAGTAAGCTACGAGCAGTACTTC. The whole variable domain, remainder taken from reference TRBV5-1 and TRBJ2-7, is KAGVTQTPRYLIKTRGQQVTLSCSPISGHRSVSWYQQTPGQGLQFLFEYFSETQRNKGNFPGRFSGRQFSNSRSEMNVSTLELGDSALYLCASSLVGGVSYEQYFGPGTRLTVT.

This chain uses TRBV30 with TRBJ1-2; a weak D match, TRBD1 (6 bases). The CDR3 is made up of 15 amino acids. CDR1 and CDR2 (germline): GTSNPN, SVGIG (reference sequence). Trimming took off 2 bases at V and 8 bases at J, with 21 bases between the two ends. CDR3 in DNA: TGTGCCTGGAGTCCAGATGCCGGGACAAGGAAGGGCTACACCTTC. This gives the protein CAWSPDAGTRKGYTF.

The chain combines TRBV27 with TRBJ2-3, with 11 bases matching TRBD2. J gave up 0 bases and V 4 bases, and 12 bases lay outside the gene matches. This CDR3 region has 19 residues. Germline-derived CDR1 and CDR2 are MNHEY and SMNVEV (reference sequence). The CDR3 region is CASSSPLAGEYYSTDTQYF. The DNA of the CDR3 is TGTGCCAGCAGTTCCCCACTAGCGGGGGAATACTATAGCACAGATACGCAGTATTTT.

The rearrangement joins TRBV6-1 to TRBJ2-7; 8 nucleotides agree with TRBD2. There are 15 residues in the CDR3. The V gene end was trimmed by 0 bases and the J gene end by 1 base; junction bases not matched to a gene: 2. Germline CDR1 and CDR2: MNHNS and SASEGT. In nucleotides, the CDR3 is TGTGCCAGCAGTGAAGCTTTAGCGGGGTCCTACGAGCAGTACTTC. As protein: CASSEALAGSYEQYF.

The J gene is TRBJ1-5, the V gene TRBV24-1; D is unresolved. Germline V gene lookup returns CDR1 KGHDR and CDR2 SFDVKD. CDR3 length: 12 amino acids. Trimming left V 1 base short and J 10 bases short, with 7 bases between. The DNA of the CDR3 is TGTGCCACCAGTGATTTATCCGGTCCCCAGCATTTT. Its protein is CATSDLSGPQHF.

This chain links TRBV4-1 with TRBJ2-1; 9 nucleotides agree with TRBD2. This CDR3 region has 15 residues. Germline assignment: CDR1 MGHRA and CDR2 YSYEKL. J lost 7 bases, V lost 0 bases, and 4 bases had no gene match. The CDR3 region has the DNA TGCGCCAGCAGCCAAGATGCGGGGGGGCCTAATGAGCAGTTCTTC. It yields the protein CASSQDAGGPNEQFF.

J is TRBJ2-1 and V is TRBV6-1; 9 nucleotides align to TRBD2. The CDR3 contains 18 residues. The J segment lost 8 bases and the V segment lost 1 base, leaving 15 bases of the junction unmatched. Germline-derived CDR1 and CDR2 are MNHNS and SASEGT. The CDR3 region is CASSEGLTRGGLADEQFF. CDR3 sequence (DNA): TGTGCCAGCAGTGAAGGTTTGACGCGGGGGGGCCTGGCCGATGAGCAGTTCTTC.

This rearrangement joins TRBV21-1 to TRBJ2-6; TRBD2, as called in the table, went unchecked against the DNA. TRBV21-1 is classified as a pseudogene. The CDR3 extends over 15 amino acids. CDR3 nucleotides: TGTGCCAGCAGCTTCAACCGGGAGGCGATCAACGTCCTGACTTTC. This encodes CASSFNREAINVLTF.

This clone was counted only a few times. The CDR3 DNA is TGTGCCAGCAGCTTAGAGCGGGGACCTCTCTACGAGCAGTACTTC. Its translation: CASSLERGPLYEQYF. The V gene is TRBV7-6, the J gene TRBJ2-7, with 7 bases that match TRBD2. Germline loops: CDR1 SGHVS, CDR2 FNYEAQ. This CDR3 has 15 amino acids. Trimming removed 1 base from V and 3 bases from J; junction bases left unmatched: 6.

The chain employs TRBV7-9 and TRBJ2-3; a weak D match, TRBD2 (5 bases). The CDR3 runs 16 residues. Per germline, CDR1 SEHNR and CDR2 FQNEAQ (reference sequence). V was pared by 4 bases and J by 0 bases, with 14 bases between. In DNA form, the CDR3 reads TGTGCCAGCAGCTCGCTTTTTGGCGGGAGCACAGATACGCAGTATTTT. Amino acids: CASSSLFGGSTDTQYF.

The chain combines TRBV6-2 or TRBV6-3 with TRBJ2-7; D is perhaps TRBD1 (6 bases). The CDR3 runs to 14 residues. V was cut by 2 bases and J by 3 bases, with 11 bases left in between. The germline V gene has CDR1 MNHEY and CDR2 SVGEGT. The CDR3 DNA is TGTGCCAGCAGTTACGGGCAGGGGTTCTACGAGCAGTACTTC. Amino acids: CASSYGQGFYEQYF.

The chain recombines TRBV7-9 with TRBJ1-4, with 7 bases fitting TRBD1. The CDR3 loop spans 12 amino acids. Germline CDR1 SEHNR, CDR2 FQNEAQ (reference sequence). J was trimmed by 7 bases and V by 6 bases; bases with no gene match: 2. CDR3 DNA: TGTGCCAGCAGTCAGGGGGGTGAAAAACTGTTTTTT. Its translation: CASSQGGEKLFF.

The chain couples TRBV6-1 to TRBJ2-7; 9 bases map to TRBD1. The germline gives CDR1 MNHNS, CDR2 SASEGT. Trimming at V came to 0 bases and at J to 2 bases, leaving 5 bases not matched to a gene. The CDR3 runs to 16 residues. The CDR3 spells CASSEALGTGTYEQYF. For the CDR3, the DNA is TGTGCCAGCAGTGAAGCTTTGGGGACAGGGACCTACGAGCAGTACTTC.

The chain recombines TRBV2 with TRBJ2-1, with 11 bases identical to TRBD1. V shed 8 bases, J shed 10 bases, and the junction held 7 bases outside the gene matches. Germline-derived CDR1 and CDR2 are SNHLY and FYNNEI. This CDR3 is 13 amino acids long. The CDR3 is CASPGQGAGEQFF. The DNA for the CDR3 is TGTGCCAGCCCCGGACAGGGGGCTGGGGAGCAGTTCTTC.

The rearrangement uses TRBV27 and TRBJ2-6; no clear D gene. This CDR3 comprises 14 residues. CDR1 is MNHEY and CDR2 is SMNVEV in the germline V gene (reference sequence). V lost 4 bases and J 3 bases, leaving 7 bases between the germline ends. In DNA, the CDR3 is TGTGCCAGCAGTTCCCTAAGTGGGGCCAACGTCCTGACTTTC. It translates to CASSSLSGANVLTF.

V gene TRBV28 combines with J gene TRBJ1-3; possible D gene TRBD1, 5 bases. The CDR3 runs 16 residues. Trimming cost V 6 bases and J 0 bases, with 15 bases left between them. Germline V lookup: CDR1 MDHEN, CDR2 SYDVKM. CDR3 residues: CASRKGRVRSGNTIYF. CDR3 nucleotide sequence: TGTGCCAGCAGGAAGGGCAGGGTCCGCTCTGGAAACACCATATATTTT.

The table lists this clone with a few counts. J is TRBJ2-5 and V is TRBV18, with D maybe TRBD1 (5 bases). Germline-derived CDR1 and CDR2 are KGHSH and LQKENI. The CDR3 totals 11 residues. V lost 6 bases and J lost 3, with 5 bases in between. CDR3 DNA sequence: TGTGCCAGCTCCAGGGAAGAGACCCAGTACTTC. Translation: CASSREETQYF.

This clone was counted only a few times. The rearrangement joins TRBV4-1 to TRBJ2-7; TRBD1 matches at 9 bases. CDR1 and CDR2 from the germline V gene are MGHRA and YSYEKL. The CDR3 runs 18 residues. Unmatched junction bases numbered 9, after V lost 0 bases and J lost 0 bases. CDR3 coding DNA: TGCGCCAGCAGCCAAGATCCGGGACAGGGTGTGCCCTCCTACGAGCAGTACTTC. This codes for CASSQDPGQGVPSYEQYF.

The CDR3 spells CASSLAFLAGGRADTQYF. The CDR3, as DNA: TGTGCCAGCAGCTTGGCTTTTTTGGCGGGAGGTCGCGCAGATACGCAGTATTTT. This chain links TRBV5-4 with TRBJ2-3; 8 bases match TRBD2. V lost 0 bases, J lost 4 bases, and 13 bases stayed unmatched. The CDR3 is 18 amino acids. The germline gives CDR1 SGHNT, CDR2 YYREEE (reference sequence).

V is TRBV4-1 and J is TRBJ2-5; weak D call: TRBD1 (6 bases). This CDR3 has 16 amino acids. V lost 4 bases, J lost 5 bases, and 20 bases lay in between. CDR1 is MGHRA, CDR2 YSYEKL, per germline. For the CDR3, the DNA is TGCGCCAGCAGCCCCGTAGGCTACAGGGTCAGCGAGACCCAGTACTTC. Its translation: CASSPVGYRVSETQYF.

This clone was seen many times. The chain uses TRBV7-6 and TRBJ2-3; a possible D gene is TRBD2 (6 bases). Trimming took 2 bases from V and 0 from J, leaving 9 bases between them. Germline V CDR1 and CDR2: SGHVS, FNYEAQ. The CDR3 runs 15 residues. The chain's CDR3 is CASSLTRGSTDTQYF. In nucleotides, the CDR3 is TGTGCCAGCAGCTTAACGCGGGGAAGCACAGATACGCAGTATTTT.

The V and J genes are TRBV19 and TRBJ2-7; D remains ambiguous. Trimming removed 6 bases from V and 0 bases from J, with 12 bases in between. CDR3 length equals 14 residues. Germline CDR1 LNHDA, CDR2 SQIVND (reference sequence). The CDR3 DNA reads TGTGCCAGTAGCCCCGTGGGCAGCTCCTACGAGCAGTACTTC. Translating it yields CASSPVGSSYEQYF.

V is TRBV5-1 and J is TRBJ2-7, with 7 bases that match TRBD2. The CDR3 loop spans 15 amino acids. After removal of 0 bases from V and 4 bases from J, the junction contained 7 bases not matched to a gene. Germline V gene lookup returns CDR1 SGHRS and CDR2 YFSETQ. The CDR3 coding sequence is TGCGCCAGCAGCTTGGAGACTAGCAAGAATTACGAGCAGTACTTC. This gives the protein CASSLETSKNYEQYF.

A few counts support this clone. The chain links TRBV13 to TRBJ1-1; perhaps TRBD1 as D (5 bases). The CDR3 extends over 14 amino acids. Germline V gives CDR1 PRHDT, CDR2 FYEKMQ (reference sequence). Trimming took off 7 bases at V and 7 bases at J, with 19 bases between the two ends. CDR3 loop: CASNDGGGRNEAFF. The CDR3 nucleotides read TGTGCCAGCAACGACGGCGGGGGGAGGAATGAAGCTTTCTTT.

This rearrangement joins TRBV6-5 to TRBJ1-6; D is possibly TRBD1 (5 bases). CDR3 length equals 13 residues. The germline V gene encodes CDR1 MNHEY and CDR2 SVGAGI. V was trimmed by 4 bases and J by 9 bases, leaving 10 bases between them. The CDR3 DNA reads TGTGCCAGCAGTTCCCAGGGCGGTTCACCCCTCCACTTT. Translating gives CASSSQGGSPLHF.

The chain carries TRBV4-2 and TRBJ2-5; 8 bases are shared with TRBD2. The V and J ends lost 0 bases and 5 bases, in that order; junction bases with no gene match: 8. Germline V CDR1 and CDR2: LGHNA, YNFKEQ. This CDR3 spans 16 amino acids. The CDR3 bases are TGTGCCAGCAGCCAAGATCCAGCGGGGGTTCTGGAGACCCAGTACTTC. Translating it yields CASSQDPAGVLETQYF.